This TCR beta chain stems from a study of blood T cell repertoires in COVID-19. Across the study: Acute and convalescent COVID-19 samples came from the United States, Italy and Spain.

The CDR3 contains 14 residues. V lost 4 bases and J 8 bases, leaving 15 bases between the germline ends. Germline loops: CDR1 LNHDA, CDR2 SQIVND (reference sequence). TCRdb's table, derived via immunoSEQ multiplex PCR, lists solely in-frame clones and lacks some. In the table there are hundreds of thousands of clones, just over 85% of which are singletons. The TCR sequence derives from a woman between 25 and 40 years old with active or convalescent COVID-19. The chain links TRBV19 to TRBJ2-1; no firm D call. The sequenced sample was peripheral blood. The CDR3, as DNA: TGTGCCAGTAGTACCTACCTTTTTGTAGATGAGCAGTTCTTC. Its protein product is CASSTYLFVDEQFF.